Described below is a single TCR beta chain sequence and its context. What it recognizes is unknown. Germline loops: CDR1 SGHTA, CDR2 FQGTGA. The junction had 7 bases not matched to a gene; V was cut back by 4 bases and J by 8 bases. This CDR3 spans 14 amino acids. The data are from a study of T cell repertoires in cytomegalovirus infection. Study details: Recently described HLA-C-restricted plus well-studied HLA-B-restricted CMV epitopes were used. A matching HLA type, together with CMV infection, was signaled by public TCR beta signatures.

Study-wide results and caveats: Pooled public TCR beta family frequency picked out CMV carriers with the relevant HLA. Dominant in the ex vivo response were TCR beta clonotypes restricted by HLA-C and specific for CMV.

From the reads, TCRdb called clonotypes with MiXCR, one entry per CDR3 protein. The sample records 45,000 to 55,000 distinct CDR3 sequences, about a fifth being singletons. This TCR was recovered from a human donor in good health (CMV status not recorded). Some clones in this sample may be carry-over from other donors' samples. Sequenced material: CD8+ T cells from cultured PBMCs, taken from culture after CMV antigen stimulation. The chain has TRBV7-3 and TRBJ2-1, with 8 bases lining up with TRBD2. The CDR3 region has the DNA TGTGCCAGCAGCTCCCTCCGGGGGGGCGATGAGCAGTTCTTC. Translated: CASSSLRGGDEQFF.